A single sample is the source of the 9 T cell receptor beta chains below, sequenced in a study of glioma-infiltrating T cells (dated by TCRdb to the mid-2010s). Instrument used: Illumina MiSeq. TCR alpha and beta CDR3 regions were amplified with the iRepertoire nested amplicon-rescue multiplex PCR (arm-PCR) platform from RNA. TCRdb applied fastp at Q25 and MiXCR to the public reads, then kept only in-frame beta chains. One record per CDR3 amino acid sequence lists the most common genes and DNA. Within this sample are some 160,000 distinct CDR3 sequences, with about 40% of them counted one time only. The top ten hold around 5.2% of the sample. The source material was glioma tissue, nonneoplastic brain tissue, or PBMCs (not recorded which). The receptors were gathered from a human donor with low-grade glioma or glioblastoma, undergoing nonglioma brain surgery, or in good health (not recorded which).

As regards this clonotype: A read error may explain this, as a much larger clone is one base away. The rearrangement uses TRBV6-1 and TRBJ2-7, with 8 bases aligning to TRBD2. Looked up from germline, CDR1 is MNHNS and CDR2 is SASEGT. The J segment lost 3 bases and the V segment lost 0 bases, leaving 10 bases of the junction unmatched. This CDR3 spans 17 amino acids. The CDR3 loop reads CASSEAIGGAGGYEQYF. The DNA of the CDR3 is TGTGCCAGCAGTGAAGCGATTGGGGGGGCGGGGGGCTACGAGCAGTACTTC.

A note on this clonotype: This may arise from a read error, as a much more abundant clone is one base away. V gene TRBV24-1 combines with J gene TRBJ1-5; no firm D call. The length of the CDR3 is 14 residues. Trimming took 3 bases from V and 4 from J, leaving 9 bases between them. Germline CDR1 and CDR2: KGHDR and SFDVKD. CDR3 residues: CATSDHKQNQPQHF. The DNA of the CDR3 is TGTGCCACCAGTGATCATAAACAGAATCAGCCCCAGCATTTT.

Many counts were recorded for this clonotype. The V and J genes are TRBV28 and TRBJ2-7; D is perhaps TRBD1 or TRBD2 (5 bases each). V was pared by 5 bases and J by 7 bases, with 21 bases between. The germline V gene encodes CDR1 MDHEN and CDR2 SYDVKM. This CDR3 spans 15 amino acids. CDR3: CASSPIRGSGSEQYF. Written as DNA, the CDR3 is TGTGCCAGCAGTCCAATAAGGGGCTCGGGGAGTGAGCAGTACTTC.

The rearrangement uses TRBV20-1 and TRBJ1-3; D ambiguous. The V end was cut by 7 bases, the J end by 5 bases, with 12 bases between. The CDR3 is 12 residues long. From germline, CDR1 is DFQATT and CDR2 SNEGSKA (reference sequence). As DNA, the CDR3 is TGCAGTGTTAGGGCTACTCGAAACACCATATATTTT. Translated: CSVRATRNTIYF.

This clonotype was detected only once. Being one base from a much bigger clone, this may be a read error. The rearrangement uses TRBV7-2 and TRBJ2-5, with TRBD2 as a possible D gene (5 bases). CDR3 size: 14 residues. The V gene's germline CDR1 is SGHTA and CDR2 FQGNSA. The ends were cut back, 0 bases at V and 4 bases at J, with 9 bases in the middle. The CDR3 reads CASSLARGPETQYF. The DNA for the CDR3 is TGTGCCAGCAGCTTAGCTAGAGGGCCAGAGACCCAGTACTTC.

For this clonotype: Compared with germline, one end of the junction differs, possibly owing to a read error. The CDR3 loop is CRVGGTGPYEQYF. DNA of the CDR3: TGCAGGGTTGGTGGGACAGGGCCCTACGAGCAGTACTTC. The rearrangement links TRBV29-1 to TRBJ2-7, with 9 bases aligning to TRBD1. Per germline, CDR1 SQVTM and CDR2 ANQGSEA. The CDR3 spans 13 residues.

As to this clonotype: A much larger clonotype is one base distant, so this may be a read error. The chain couples TRBV11-2 to TRBJ2-3; perhaps TRBD2 as D (6 bases). The length of the CDR3 is 14 residues. Germline assignment: CDR1 SGHAT and CDR2 FQNNGV. CDR3 nucleotide sequence: TGTGCCAGCGGCTTACGCGGGAACGCAGATACGCAGTATTTT. As protein: CASGLRGNADTQYF.

V and J are TRBV19 and TRBJ1-5, with a tentative D call TRBD1 (5 bases). CDR1 and CDR2 (germline): LNHDA, SQIVND (reference sequence). V was shortened by 5 bases and J by 1 base, with 12 bases between the two germline ends. This CDR3 has 15 amino acids. CDR3 nucleotides: TGTGCCAGTAGTCGCACAAGGGGCAGCAATCAGCCCCAGCATTTT. This gives the protein CASSRTRGSNQPQHF.

About this clonotype itself: This could be a read error, since a much larger clone is one nucleotide away. This chain connects TRBV28 to TRBJ2-2; no firm D call. CDR1 MDHEN and CDR2 SYDVKM come from the germline V gene. This CDR3 spans 14 amino acids. V lost 10 bases and J 5 bases, leaving 17 bases between the germline ends. CDR3 loop: CATRLTEKTGELFF. The DNA for the CDR3 is TGTGCCACCCGATTGACGGAGAAGACCGGGGAGCTGTTTTTT.